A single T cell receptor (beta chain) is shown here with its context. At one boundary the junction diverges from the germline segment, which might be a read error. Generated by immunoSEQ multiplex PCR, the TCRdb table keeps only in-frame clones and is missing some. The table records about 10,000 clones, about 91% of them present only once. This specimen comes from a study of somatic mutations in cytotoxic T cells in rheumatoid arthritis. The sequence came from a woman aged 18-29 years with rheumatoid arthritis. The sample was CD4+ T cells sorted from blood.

The DNA for the CDR3 is TGTGCCAGTAGTGCCTCTGGACAGGGCGCGCCTAAACTTTCCTTC. Its translation is CASSASGQGAPKLSF. The chain uses TRBV19 and TRBJ1-2; 8 bases match TRBD1. In germline, CDR1 is LNHDA, CDR2 SQIVND (reference sequence). This CDR3 has 15 residues. The entire variable domain, with the rest obtained from reference TRBV19 and TRBJ1-2, is as follows: DGGITQSPKYLFRKEGQNVTLSCEQNLNHDAMYWYRQDPGQGLRLIYYSQIVNDFQKGDIAEGYSVSREKKESFPLTVTSAQKNPTAFYLCASSASGQGAPKLSFGSGTRLTVV.